The entry that follows covers one T cell receptor beta chain sequence. The target antigen is unknown. This sample was taken from a study of OX40 agonist ivuxolimab in advanced cancers. General observations from the study: The expanded peripheral T cells' antigen specificity was not determined.

Sequencing was performed with immunoSEQ multiplex PCR; in TCRdb, only in-frame clones are kept and a portion is missing. The data contain roughly 53,000 clones, about nine tenths of them singletons. Trimming removed 1 base from V and 0 bases from J, with 17 bases in between. In germline, CDR1 is LGHNA, CDR2 YNFKEQ. The CDR3 loop spans 18 amino acids. The genes are TRBV4-2 and TRBJ2-3, with TRBD2 as a possible D gene (6 bases). The specimen comprised CD4+ or CD8+ T cells sorted from blood, sampled in a trial of the OX40 agonist ivuxolimab. This receptor was obtained from an adult with an advanced solid tumor such as melanoma, head and neck, liver or kidney cancer. The CDR3 bases are TGTGCCAGCAGCCAAGTTAGTGGGGGGTCCACTAGCACAGATACGCAGTATTTT. Translated: CASSQVSGGSTSTDTQYF.